These 30 T cell receptor beta chains were all obtained from the same sample, sequenced in a study of cytomegalovirus exposure and HLA in healthy donors. The study ran its PCR with 60 Vbeta and 13 Jbeta primers. Profiled with immunoSEQ multiplex PCR; TCRdb holds only in-frame clones, not every one. The sample has about 38,000 clones, 66% seen once. The sample taken for sequencing was PBMCs. The source of these receptors is a man aged 50 to 60 in good health and CMV-seropositive.

This clone was observed a single time. The chain couples TRBV6-1 to TRBJ2-1; 8 nucleotides align to TRBD1. The CDR3 is made up of 15 amino acids. Trimming took 3 bases from V and 1 from J; bases not matched to a gene: 2. Per the germline V gene, CDR1 is MNHNS and CDR2 is SASEGT. Here the CDR3 DNA reads TGTGCCAGCAGTGACCGGGACAGGTCCTACAATGAGCAGTTCTTC. Translated: CASSDRDRSYNEQFF.

The genes are TRBV18 and TRBJ2-7; 7 bases match TRBD2. V shed 0 bases and J 3 bases; nucleotides not matched to a gene: 5. The CDR3 runs 15 residues. Germline loops: CDR1 KGHSH, CDR2 LQKENI. The CDR3 is CASSPPGGRVYEQYF. In nucleotides, the CDR3 is TGTGCCAGCTCACCACCGGGGGGGAGAGTCTACGAGCAGTACTTC.

The V gene is TRBV9, the J gene TRBJ2-5; D may be TRBD2 (5 bases). Germline CDR1 reads SGDLS; CDR2 reads YYNGEE. V lost 0 bases and J lost 11, with 17 bases in between. The CDR3 has 14 residues. The CDR3 here is CASSVVPGSGEQYF. In DNA, the CDR3 is TGTGCCAGCAGCGTAGTGCCCGGTTCCGGGGAGCAGTACTTC.

CDR3: CASSPSLGGDTEAFF. Here the CDR3 DNA reads TGTGCCAGCAGCCCCTCACTTGGGGGGGACACTGAAGCTTTCTTT. The genes are TRBV7-9 and TRBJ1-1, with a possible D match to TRBD1 (5 bases). The CDR3 has 15 residues. Trimming took 5 bases from V and 3 from J, leaving 16 bases between them. Per germline, CDR1 SEHNR and CDR2 FQNEAQ (reference sequence).

The rearrangement links TRBV9 to TRBJ1-2; D not resolved. CDR1 and CDR2 from the germline V gene are SGDLS and YYNGEE. The CDR3 contains 11 residues. V lost 7 bases to trimming and J lost 3 bases, with 7 bases between them. In DNA, the CDR3 is TGTGCCAGCGCCCGGGACTATGGCTACACCTTC. It yields the protein CASARDYGYTF.

This clone was found a few times. The genes are TRBV5-5 and TRBJ2-1; possibly TRBD2 for D (5 bases). CDR1 SGHKS and CDR2 YYEKEE come from the germline V gene (reference sequence). This CDR3 spans 14 amino acids. V shed 2 bases and J shed 3 bases, with 9 bases lying between them. The CDR3 DNA reads TGTGCCAGCAGCTTCCGGACTGACTACAATGAGCAGTTCTTC. Protein sequence: CASSFRTDYNEQFF.

The rearrangement joins TRBV7-9 to TRBJ2-4; 8 positions agree with TRBD1. The CDR3 has 17 amino acids. V lost 2 bases, J lost 3 bases, and 9 bases stayed unmatched. Germline assignment: CDR1 SEHNR and CDR2 FQNEAQ (reference sequence). CDR3 in DNA: TGTGCCAGCAGCTTAATTTATCGGGGGACAGGCAAAAACATTCAGTACTTC. It yields the protein CASSLIYRGTGKNIQYF.

The rearrangement uses TRBV12-5 and TRBJ1-4, with D tentatively TRBD1 (5 bases). CDR1 and CDR2 from the germline V gene are LGHNT and FRNRAP. Trimming removed 0 bases from V and 7 bases from J, with 15 bases in between. The CDR3 loop spans 16 amino acids. CDR3 bases: TGTGCTAGTGGTTTGGTACTCCGGGGCGGGGTTGAAAAACTGTTTTTT. It yields the protein CASGLVLRGGVEKLFF.

The chain has TRBV9 and TRBJ2-5; 12 bases fit TRBD2. The CDR3 runs to 18 residues. Germline values: CDR1 SGDLS, CDR2 YYNGEE. J gave up 5 bases and V 4 bases, and 15 bases lay outside the gene matches. The CDR3 DNA is TGTGCCAGCAGCACCGGACTAGCGGGACCAATCCAAGGGGAGACCCAGTACTTC. Its translation: CASSTGLAGPIQGETQYF.

The chain employs TRBV30 and TRBJ2-1; possibly TRBD2 for D (6 bases). Per the germline V gene, CDR1 is GTSNPN and CDR2 is SVGIG (reference sequence). The CDR3 spans 14 residues. V lost 8 bases, J lost 7 bases, and 21 bases lay in between. In DNA form, the CDR3 reads TGTGCCGGCTCACAGAAAGGGAGGAGGAATGAGCAGTTCTTC. Its translation is CAGSQKGRRNEQFF.

V is TRBV18 and J is TRBJ2-4; perhaps TRBD1 as D (6 bases). Trimming took off 0 bases at V and 7 bases at J, with 16 bases between the two ends. The CDR3 is 16 residues long. Germline V gives CDR1 KGHSH, CDR2 LQKENI. This CDR3 is CASSPPNQGSGNIQYF. Written as DNA, the CDR3 is TGTGCCAGCTCACCACCGAACCAGGGGAGTGGGAACATTCAGTACTTC. The full variable domain, rest sourced from reference TRBV18 and TRBJ2-4, is NAGVMQNPRHLVRRRGQEARLRCSPMKGHSHVYWYRQLPEEGLKFMVYLQKENIIDESGMPKERFSAEFPKEGPSILRIQQVVRGDSAAYFCASSPPNQGSGNIQYFGAGTRLSVL.

This clone was seen more than once but under ten times. The CDR3 sequence is CSVGRGDTEAFF. The DNA of the CDR3 is TGCAGCGTTGGGCGGGGTGACACTGAAGCTTTCTTT. This chain uses TRBV29-1 with TRBJ1-1; D is ambiguous. Deletions cut 4 bases from V and 3 bases from J, with 9 bases between. This CDR3 comprises 12 residues. Germline-derived CDR1 and CDR2 are SQVTM and ANQGSEA.

V is TRBV9 and J is TRBJ1-4, with D possibly being TRBD1 (6 bases). The CDR3 runs 15 residues. Germline-derived CDR1 and CDR2 are SGDLS and YYNGEE. Trimming left V 1 base short and J 2 bases short, with 9 bases between. CDR3 protein: CASSVTGSTNEKLFF. DNA for the CDR3: TGTGCCAGCAGCGTAACAGGGTCGACTAATGAAAAACTGTTTTTT.

The chain is built from TRBV27 and TRBJ2-2, with 9 bases aligning to TRBD1. After removal of 6 bases from V and 4 bases from J, the junction contained 3 bases not matched to a gene. The CDR3 runs 14 residues. Germline V gene lookup returns CDR1 MNHEY and CDR2 SMNVEV (reference sequence). This CDR3 reads CASRGQGLTGELFF. Here the CDR3 DNA reads TGTGCCAGCAGGGGACAGGGACTCACCGGGGAGCTGTTTTTT.

J is TRBJ1-1 and V is TRBV29-1; D remains unclear. CDR1 SQVTM and CDR2 ANQGSEA come from the germline V gene. This CDR3 contains 13 residues. The V gene lost 3 bases and the J gene lost 1 base, with 9 bases spanning the gap. This CDR3 reads CSVELWQNTEAFF. CDR3 bases: TGCAGCGTTGAGCTGTGGCAGAACACTGAAGCTTTCTTT.

This clone was counted between two and nine times. This chain connects TRBV7-2 to TRBJ1-4; tentative D call: TRBD1 (5 bases). The V gene lost 1 base and the J gene lost 5 bases, with 17 bases spanning the gap. The CDR3 runs to 17 residues. The germline CDR1 and CDR2 sequences are SGHTA and FQGNSA. CDR3 protein: CASSLGWVREGNEKLFF. CDR3 DNA sequence: TGTGCCAGCAGCTTAGGTTGGGTCAGGGAAGGGAATGAAAAACTGTTTTTT.

J is TRBJ2-2 and V is TRBV2, with TRBD1 matching over 10 bases. The CDR3 length is 16 residues. V shed 3 bases, J shed 5 bases, and the junction held 6 bases outside the gene matches. CDR1 and CDR2 (germline): SNHLY, FYNNEI. CDR3 region: CASSDRDRGPTGELFF. The CDR3 nucleotides are TGTGCCAGCAGTGACCGCGACAGGGGGCCTACCGGGGAGCTGTTTTTT.

The chain is built from TRBV7-9 and TRBJ1-4; D unresolved. V lost 1 base and J lost 0, with 9 bases in between. CDR1 is SEHNR and CDR2 is FQNEAQ in the germline V gene (reference sequence). CDR3 length equals 16 residues. The CDR3 loop is CASSLVLLATNEKLFF. As DNA, the CDR3 is TGTGCCAGCAGCTTAGTGCTGCTAGCAACTAATGAAAAACTGTTTTTT.

With respect to this clone: The sample contains more than one DNA sequence encoding this CDR3. The V call is TRBV11-3, the J call TRBJ2-2; 9 nucleotides agree with TRBD2. With V trimmed by 2 bases and J by 4 bases, 8 bases remained unmatched. The CDR3 totals 17 residues. Germline V lookup: CDR1 SGHNT, CDR2 YENEEA. CDR3 in amino acids: CASSLISRGGTTGELFF. For the CDR3, the DNA is TGTGCCAGCAGCTTAATCTCGCGGGGGGGAACCACCGGGGAGCTGTTTTTT.

CDR3 sequence: CASSAQGSNQPQHF. DNA of the CDR3: TGTGCCAGCAGTGCCCAGGGTAGCAATCAGCCCCAGCATTTT. V usage is TRBV6-1 and J usage is TRBJ1-5, with a tentative D call TRBD1 (5 bases). Germline V gene data show CDR1 as MNHNS and CDR2 as SASEGT. Trimming took 4 bases from V and 0 from J, leaving 7 bases between them. There are 14 residues in the CDR3.

This clone has just one count. The CDR3, as DNA: TGTGCCAGCAGCGTACTAGCGATCACAGATACGCAGTATTTT. Translation gives CASSVLAITDTQYF. This chain joins TRBV9 and TRBJ2-3; D might be TRBD2 (6 bases). V was clipped by 1 base and J by 2 bases, with 8 bases between them. Germline loops: CDR1 SGDLS, CDR2 YYNGEE. The CDR3 is 14 amino acids. Drawing the rest from reference TRBV9 and TRBJ2-3, the complete variable domain is DSGVTQTPKHLITATGQRVTLRCSPRSGDLSVYWYQQSLDQGLQFLIQYYNGEERAKGNILERFSAQQFPDLHSELNLSSLELGDSALYFCASSVLAITDTQYFGPGTRLTVL.

The chain employs TRBV4-3 and TRBJ1-1, with D maybe TRBD1 (5 bases). Trimming removed 4 bases at V and 1 base at J, with 13 bases between. The CDR3 runs 15 residues. From germline, CDR1 is LGHNA and CDR2 YSLEER. Here the CDR3 reads CASSLEGLPNTEAFF. For the CDR3, the DNA is TGCGCCAGCAGCCTCGAGGGACTCCCGAACACTGAAGCTTTCTTT.

This clone has more than one count but fewer than ten. V is TRBV7-3 and J is TRBJ2-7; tentatively, D is TRBD1 (6 bases). Germline values: CDR1 SGHTA, CDR2 FQGTGA. This CDR3 comprises 13 residues. With 5 bases removed from V and 7 bases from J, the gap between germline ends came to 15 bases. DNA for the CDR3: TGTGCCAGCAGCACCACAGGGCGAGGGGAGCAGTACTTC. Protein product: CASSTTGRGEQYF.

The rearrangement links TRBV14 to TRBJ1-1; D is unclear. This CDR3 is built from 15 residues. The V end was cut by 6 bases, the J end by 5 bases, with 19 bases between. Germline V gives CDR1 SGHDN, CDR2 FVKESK. This chain's CDR3 is CASSALAGVQTEAFF. The CDR3 DNA reads as TGTGCCAGCAGTGCCCTTGCCGGGGTACAAACTGAAGCTTTCTTT. The whole variable domain, remainder taken from reference TRBV14 and TRBJ1-1, is EAGVTQFPSHSVIEKGQTVTLRCDPISGHDNLYWYRRVMGKEIKFLLHFVKESKQDESGMPNNRFLAERTGGTYSTLKVQPAELEDSGVYFCASSALAGVQTEAFFGQGTRLTVV.

This clone is medium-sized. The CDR3 coding sequence is TGCGCCAGCAGCCAAGCGGGGAACTCTGGGGCCAACGTCCTGACTTTC. As protein: CASSQAGNSGANVLTF. The gene calls are TRBV4-3 and TRBJ2-6; tentative D call: TRBD2 (5 bases). Germline values: CDR1 LGHNA, CDR2 YSLEER. This CDR3 comprises 16 residues. V lost 1 base and J 0 bases, leaving 7 bases between the germline ends.

V usage is TRBV11-2 and J usage is TRBJ2-1; D is perhaps TRBD2 (6 bases). The V gene's germline CDR1 is SGHAT and CDR2 FQNNGV. The CDR3 is 13 residues long. Trimming removed 4 bases at V and 8 bases at J, with 12 bases between. CDR3 in amino acids: CASSSQPGDEQFF. The CDR3 nucleotides are TGTGCCAGCAGCTCCCAGCCGGGGGATGAGCAGTTCTTC.

This clone was counted a few times. The rearrangement joins TRBV7-8 to TRBJ2-3; D remains ambiguous. CDR3 length equals 14 residues. CDR1 is SGHVS and CDR2 is FQNEAQ in the germline V gene. V dropped 1 base and J dropped 6 bases, with 11 bases sitting between them. This CDR3 reads CASSLGQALDTQYF. The CDR3 nucleotides are TGTGCCAGCAGCTTAGGGCAGGCTTTGGATACGCAGTATTTT.

The gene calls are TRBV5-1 and TRBJ2-2; possible D gene TRBD2, 7 bases. Germline CDR1 SGHRS, CDR2 YFSETQ. CDR3 length equals 17 residues. V lost 0 bases to trimming and J lost 4 bases, with 16 bases between them. The CDR3 loop is CASSLAGAGASTGELFF. Written as DNA, the CDR3 is TGCGCCAGCAGCTTGGCCGGGGCGGGGGCCAGCACCGGGGAGCTGTTTTTT.

The genes are TRBV4-1 and TRBJ2-3; perhaps TRBD2 as D (6 bases). The V gene's germline CDR1 is MGHRA and CDR2 YSYEKL. Trimming took 3 bases from V and 7 from J, leaving 14 bases between them. The CDR3 has 14 residues. This CDR3 reads CASSHAGTSNTQYF. The CDR3 DNA sequence: TGCGCCAGCAGCCACGCCGGGACTTCCAATACGCAGTATTTT.

The V gene is TRBV6-5, the J gene TRBJ2-7, with 7 positions matching TRBD1. CDR3 length: 15 residues. Germline CDR1 reads MNHEY; CDR2 reads SVGAGI. V dropped 1 base and J dropped 1; count of bases not matched to a gene: 4. The CDR3, as DNA: TGTGCCAGCAGTTACTACGGGGACAGTTCCTACGAGCAGTACTTC. It codes for CASSYYGDSSYEQYF.